The 18 T cell receptor beta chains given below trace back to one sample, sequenced in a study of breast tumors, draining lymph nodes, adjacent tissues. TCRdb reprocessed the multiplex PCR reads with MiXCR, giving one entry per CDR3 protein. The sample includes about 31,000 distinct CDR3 sequences, over 55% of them seen just once. Sequencing used breast tumor tissue. The source of these receptors is a female donor with breast cancer. Some clones in this sample may be carry-over from other donors' samples.

This clonotype has at least ten counts. The chain combines TRBV18 with TRBJ2-6; 9 nucleotides agree with TRBD1. The CDR3 totals 16 residues. J was trimmed by 4 bases and V by 5 bases; bases with no gene match: 6. Germline V gene lookup returns CDR1 KGHSH and CDR2 LQKENI. The CDR3 is CASSGRTGVGANVLTF. The CDR3 nucleotides read TGTGCCAGCTCAGGTCGGACAGGGGTCGGGGCCAACGTCCTGACTTTC.

Worth noting for this clonotype: Possible read error: a much larger clone is one base away. Since the CDR3 does not end with the conserved phenylalanine or tryptophan, this likely comes from a read error. This chain connects TRBV7-6 to TRBJ1-1; a weak D match, TRBD1 (5 bases). CDR3 length equals 14 residues. The V and J ends lost 5 bases and 1 base respectively, with 11 bases between them. CDR1 is SGHVS, CDR2 FNYEAQ, per germline. In DNA, the CDR3 is TGTGCCAGCAGCCTGGTGGGGCGGAACACTGAAGCTTTCCTT. Translated, it gives CASSLVGRNTEAFL.

The chain has TRBV7-8 and TRBJ2-7, with TRBD1 matching 7 bases. The length of the CDR3 is 16 residues. Germline V lookup: CDR1 SGHVS, CDR2 FQNEAQ. Losses at the gene ends were 1 base for V and 3 bases for J; bases not matched to a gene: 9. The DNA of the CDR3 is TGTGCCAGCAGCTTAGGGGGTCTCAGGGGGATCTACGAGCAGTACTTC. Translated, it gives CASSLGGLRGIYEQYF. Looking up the rest from reference TRBV7-8 and TRBJ2-7 gives the full variable domain: GAGVSQSPRYKVAKRGQDVALRCDPISGHVSLFWYQQALGQGPEFLTYFQNEAQLDKSGLPSDRFFAERPEGSVSTLKIQRTQQEDSAVYLCASSLGGLRGIYEQYFGPGTRLTVT.

This clonotype was recorded at least ten times. CDR3 sequence: CASSLLTRANTEAFF. The CDR3 DNA follows: TGTGCCAGCAGCTTATTAACAAGGGCGAACACTGAAGCTTTCTTT. The chain employs TRBV7-8 and TRBJ1-1; the D is unclear. The CDR3 totals 15 residues. Looked up from germline, CDR1 is SGHVS and CDR2 is FQNEAQ. Trimming pared 2 bases from V and 1 base from J, leaving 11 bases between.

The chain combines TRBV7-9 with TRBJ1-2; no firm D call. CDR1 is SEHNR and CDR2 is FQNEAQ in the germline V gene (reference sequence). The CDR3 runs to 14 residues. V was cut by 2 bases and J by 5 bases, with 12 bases left in between. CDR3 residues: CASSLSGMPYGYTF. In DNA, the CDR3 is TGTGCCAGCAGCTTATCGGGGATGCCTTATGGCTACACCTTC.

This clonotype was seen once. V gene TRBV2 combines with J gene TRBJ1-2; D possibly corresponds to TRBD1 (6 bases). The CDR3 runs to 12 residues. Trimming cost V 6 bases and J 13 bases, with 18 bases left between them. Germline CDR1 reads SNHLY; CDR2 reads FYNNEI. Here the CDR3 DNA reads TGTGCCAGCAGCGGAGCCACAGGGTACTGCACCTTC. It yields the protein CASSGATGYCTF.

This sequence joins TRBV6-6 and TRBJ2-3; 7 bases agree with TRBD1. Germline V gives CDR1 MNHNY, CDR2 SVGAGI (reference sequence). CDR3 size: 16 residues. J lost 3 bases, V lost 5 bases, and 11 bases had no gene match. The CDR3 DNA sequence: TGTGCCAGCAGTCTAGGGGGCCTACTAGAAACAGATACGCAGTATTTT. It specifies CASSLGGLLETDTQYF.

This clonotype appeared a few times. The chain recombines TRBV20-1 with TRBJ1-5; D remains ambiguous. The CDR3 runs 14 residues. The V gene's germline CDR1 is DFQATT and CDR2 SNEGSKA (reference sequence). Trimming pared 3 bases from V and 2 bases from J, leaving 11 bases between. As DNA, the CDR3 is TGCAGTGCTAGTAGCCCGGGAGGCAATCAGCCCCAGCATTTT. Translated: CSASSPGGNQPQHF.

The CDR3 loop is CSANGRISGNTIYF. In DNA, the CDR3 is TGCAGTGCCAACGGACGGATCTCTGGAAACACCATATATTTT. The J gene is TRBJ1-3, the V gene TRBV20-1; D gene unclear. CDR1 and CDR2 from the germline V gene are DFQATT and SNEGSKA (reference sequence). V shed 6 bases and J shed 0 bases, with 12 bases lying between them. CDR3 length equals 14 residues.

This chain links TRBV14 with TRBJ1-2, with D hard to call. In germline, CDR1 is SGHDN, CDR2 FVKESK. The CDR3 runs 11 residues. V was trimmed by 0 bases and J by 8 bases, leaving 4 bases between them. This CDR3 reads CASSQDAGYTF. CDR3 bases: TGTGCCAGCAGCCAAGATGCCGGCTACACCTTC.

The J gene is TRBJ2-1, the V gene TRBV7-9; no clear D. The CDR3 runs 13 residues. Germline CDR1 SEHNR, CDR2 FQNEAQ (reference sequence). The V end lost 5 bases, the J end lost 7 bases, and 12 bases lay between the germline ends. CDR3 bases: TGTGCCAGCAGCGCACCCGGACGTAATGAGCAGTTCTTC. Its protein is CASSAPGRNEQFF.

V gene TRBV12-3 or TRBV12-4 combines with J gene TRBJ2-1, with D perhaps TRBD2 (5 bases). The CDR3 length is 12 residues. V was clipped by 1 base and J by 12 bases, with 10 bases between them. CDR3 DNA: TGTGCCAGCAGTTTAGACACTCGGGGGCAGTTCTTC. Translation: CASSLDTRGQFF.

Worth noting for this clonotype: A much larger clone differs from this one at a single base, so this may be a read error. V and J are TRBV5-4 and TRBJ2-2, with no clear D. Germline CDR1 is SGHNT and CDR2 is YYREEE (reference sequence). CDR3 size: 16 residues. The CDR3: CAGSLGGSANTGELFF. CDR3 nucleotide sequence: TGTGCCGGCAGCTTAGGTGGGTCCGCGAACACCGGGGAGCTGTTTTTT. Drawing the rest from reference TRBV5-4 and TRBJ2-2, the complete variable domain is ETGVTQSPTHLIKTRGQQVTLRCSSQSGHNTVSWYQQALGQGPQFIFQYYREEENGRGNFPPRFSGLQFPNYSSELNVNALELDDSALYLCAGSLGGSANTGELFFGEGSRLTVL.

This chain connects TRBV7-2 to TRBJ2-7; possibly TRBD1 for D (5 bases). The CDR3 sequence is 18 residues long. V was trimmed by 1 base and J by 1 base, leaving 20 bases between them. Germline V gene data show CDR1 as SGHTA and CDR2 as FQGNSA. The CDR3 bases are TGTGCCAGCAGCTTAGAAGACCCCAGGGCCCTAGGGTCCTACGAGCAGTACTTC. The encoded protein is CASSLEDPRALGSYEQYF.

This chain connects TRBV6-4 to TRBJ2-2, with a tentative D call TRBD1 (8 bases). The germline V gene encodes CDR1 MRHNA and CDR2 SNTAGT. Trimming shortened V by 4 bases and J by 3 bases, and 15 bases separated the two germline ends. This CDR3 region has 16 residues. The CDR3 DNA sequence: TGTGCCAGCAGTGCAGGGGGCAGCGGGGACACCGGGGAGCTGTTTTTT. This codes for CASSAGGSGDTGELFF.

This sequence joins TRBV5-1 and TRBJ2-3; D is perhaps TRBD2 (5 bases). V was shortened by 3 bases and J by 4 bases, with 15 bases between the two germline ends. This CDR3 is built from 15 residues. Germline lookup yields CDR1 SGHRS and CDR2 YFSETQ. CDR3 residues: CASSSIVTRADTQYF. CDR3 DNA sequence: TGCGCCAGCAGCTCCATAGTTACTAGGGCAGATACGCAGTATTTT.

This clonotype was picked up a small number of times. This chain connects TRBV4-2 to TRBJ1-2; possible D gene TRBD1, 5 bases. Germline-derived CDR1 and CDR2 are LGHNA and YNFKEQ. V lost 1 base and J lost 4, with 13 bases in between. This CDR3 has 15 amino acids. The CDR3 sequence is CASSQVGKGTYGYTF. CDR3 nucleotides: TGTGCCAGCAGCCAAGTAGGGAAAGGGACCTATGGCTACACCTTC.

The CDR3 sequence is CSARDEQFGTGGIYNEQFF. CDR3 DNA sequence: TGCAGTGCTAGAGATGAGCAATTTGGAACAGGGGGTATTTACAATGAGCAGTTCTTC. V usage is TRBV20-1 and J usage is TRBJ2-1; 8 positions agree with TRBD1. V shed 0 bases and J 4 bases; nucleotides not matched to a gene: 17. Looked up from germline, CDR1 is DFQATT and CDR2 is SNEGSKA (reference sequence). The CDR3 totals 19 residues.